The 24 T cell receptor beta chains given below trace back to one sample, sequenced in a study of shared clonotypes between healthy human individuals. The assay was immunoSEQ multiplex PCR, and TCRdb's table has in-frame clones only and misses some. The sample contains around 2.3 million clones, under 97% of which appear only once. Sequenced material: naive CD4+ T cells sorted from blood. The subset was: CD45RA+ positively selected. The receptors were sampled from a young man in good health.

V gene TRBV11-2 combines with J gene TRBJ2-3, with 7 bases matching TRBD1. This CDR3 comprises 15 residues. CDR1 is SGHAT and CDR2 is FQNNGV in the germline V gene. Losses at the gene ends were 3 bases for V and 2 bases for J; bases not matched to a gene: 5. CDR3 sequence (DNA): TGTGCCAGCAGCTTTCGACAGGGTGTCACAGATACGCAGTATTTT. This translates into CASSFRQGVTDTQYF.

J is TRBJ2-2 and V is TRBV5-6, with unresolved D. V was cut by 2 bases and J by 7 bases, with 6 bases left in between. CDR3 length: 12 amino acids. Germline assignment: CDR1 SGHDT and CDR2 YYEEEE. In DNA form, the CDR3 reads TGTGCCAGCAGCTTAAAGATCGGGGAGCTGTTTTTT. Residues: CASSLKIGELFF.

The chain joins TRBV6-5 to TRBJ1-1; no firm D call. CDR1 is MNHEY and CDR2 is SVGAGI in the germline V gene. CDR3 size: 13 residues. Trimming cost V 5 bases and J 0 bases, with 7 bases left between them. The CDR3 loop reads CASSRDLNTEAFF. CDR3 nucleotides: TGTGCCAGCAGTCGAGACCTGAACACTGAAGCTTTCTTT.

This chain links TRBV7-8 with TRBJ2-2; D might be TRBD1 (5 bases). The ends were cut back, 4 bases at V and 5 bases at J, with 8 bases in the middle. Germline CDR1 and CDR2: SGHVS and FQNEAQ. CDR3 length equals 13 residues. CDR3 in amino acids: CASSSGHTGELFF. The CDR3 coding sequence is TGTGCCAGCAGCTCAGGACATACCGGGGAGCTGTTTTTT.

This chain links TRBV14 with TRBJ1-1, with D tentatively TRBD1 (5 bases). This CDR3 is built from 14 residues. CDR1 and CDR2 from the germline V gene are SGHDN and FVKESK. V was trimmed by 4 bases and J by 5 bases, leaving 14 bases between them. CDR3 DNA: TGTGCCAGCAGCCTTAACGGGGGGGGTACTGAAGCTTTCTTT. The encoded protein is CASSLNGGGTEAFF.

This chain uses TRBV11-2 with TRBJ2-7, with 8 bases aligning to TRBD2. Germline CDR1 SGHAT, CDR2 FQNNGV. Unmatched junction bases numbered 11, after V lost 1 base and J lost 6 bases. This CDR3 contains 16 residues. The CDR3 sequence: CASSLVDRRGAGEQYF. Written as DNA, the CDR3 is TGTGCCAGCAGCTTAGTGGACCGGCGGGGGGCGGGCGAGCAGTACTTC.

The CDR3 reads CASSLKGVGQPQHF. The CDR3 DNA reads TGTGCCAGCAGTTTAAAAGGGGTGGGTCAGCCCCAGCATTTT. The rearrangement links TRBV28 to TRBJ1-5, with D perhaps TRBD1 (5 bases). The CDR3 sequence is 14 residues long. V dropped 2 bases and J dropped 6 bases, with 11 bases sitting between them. The germline V gene encodes CDR1 MDHEN and CDR2 SYDVKM. Full variable domain (missing parts from reference TRBV28 and TRBJ1-5): DVKVTQSSRYLVKRTGEKVFLECVQDMDHENMFWYRQDPGLGLRLIYFSYDVKMKEKGDIPEGYSVSREKKERFSLILESASTNQTSMYLCASSLKGVGQPQHFGDGTRLSIL.

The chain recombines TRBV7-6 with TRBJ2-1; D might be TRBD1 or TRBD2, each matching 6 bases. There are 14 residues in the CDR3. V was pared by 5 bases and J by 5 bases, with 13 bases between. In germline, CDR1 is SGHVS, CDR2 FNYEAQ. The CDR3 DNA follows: TGTGCCAGCAGCGCGAGGGGGGAGAACAATGAGCAGTTCTTC. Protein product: CASSARGENNEQFF.

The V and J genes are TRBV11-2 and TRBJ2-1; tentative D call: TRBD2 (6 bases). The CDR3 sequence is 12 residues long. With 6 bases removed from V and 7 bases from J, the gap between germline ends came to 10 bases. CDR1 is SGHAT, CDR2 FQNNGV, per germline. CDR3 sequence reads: CASREGRNEQFF. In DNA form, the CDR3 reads TGTGCCAGCAGGGAAGGGAGGAATGAGCAGTTCTTC.

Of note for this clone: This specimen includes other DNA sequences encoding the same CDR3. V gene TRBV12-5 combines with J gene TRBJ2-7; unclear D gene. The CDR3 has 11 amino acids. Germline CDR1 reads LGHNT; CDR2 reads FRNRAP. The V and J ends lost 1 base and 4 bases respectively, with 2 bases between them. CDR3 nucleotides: TGTGCTAGTGGTTTGGGGTACGAGCAGTACTTC. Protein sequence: CASGLGYEQYF.

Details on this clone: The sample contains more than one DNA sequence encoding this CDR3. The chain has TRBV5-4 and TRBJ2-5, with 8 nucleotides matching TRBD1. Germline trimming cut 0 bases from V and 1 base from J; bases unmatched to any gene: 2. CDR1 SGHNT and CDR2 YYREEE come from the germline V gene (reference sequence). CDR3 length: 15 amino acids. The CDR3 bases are TGTGCCAGCAGCTTGGGACAGGGGCCCCAAGAGACCCAGTACTTC. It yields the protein CASSLGQGPQETQYF. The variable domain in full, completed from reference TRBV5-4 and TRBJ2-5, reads ETGVTQSPTHLIKTRGQQVTLRCSSQSGHNTVSWYQQALGQGPQFIFQYYREEENGRGNFPPRFSGLQFPNYSSELNVNALELDDSALYLCASSLGQGPQETQYFGPGTRLLVL.

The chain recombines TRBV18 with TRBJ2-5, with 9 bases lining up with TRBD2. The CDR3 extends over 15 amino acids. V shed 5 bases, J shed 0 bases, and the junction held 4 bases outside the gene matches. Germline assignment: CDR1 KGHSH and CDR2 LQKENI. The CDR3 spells CASSSLAGYQETQYF. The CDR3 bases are TGTGCCAGCTCAAGCCTAGCGGGGTACCAAGAGACCCAGTACTTC.

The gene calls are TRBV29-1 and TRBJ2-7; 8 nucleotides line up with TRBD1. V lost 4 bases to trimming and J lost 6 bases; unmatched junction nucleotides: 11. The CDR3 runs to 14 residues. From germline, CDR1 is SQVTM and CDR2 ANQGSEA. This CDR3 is CSVGGQGALREQYF. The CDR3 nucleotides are TGCAGCGTTGGGGGGCAGGGGGCTTTACGCGAGCAGTACTTC.

This CDR3 is CAISGPSGQGEAYEQYF. The DNA for the CDR3 is TGTGCCATCAGTGGGCCGTCGGGACAGGGGGAGGCCTACGAGCAGTACTTC. J is TRBJ2-7 and V is TRBV10-3; TRBD1 matches at 11 bases. Germline CDR1 and CDR2: ENHRY and SYGVKD. The CDR3 has 17 amino acids. V shed 4 bases, J shed 2 bases, and the junction held 10 bases outside the gene matches.

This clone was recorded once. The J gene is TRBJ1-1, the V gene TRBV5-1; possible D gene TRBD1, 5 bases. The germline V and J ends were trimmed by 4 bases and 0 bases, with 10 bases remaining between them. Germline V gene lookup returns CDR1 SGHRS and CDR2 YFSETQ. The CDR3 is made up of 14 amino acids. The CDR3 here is CASSGGSMNTEAFF. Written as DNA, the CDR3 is TGCGCCAGCAGCGGGGGAAGTATGAACACTGAAGCTTTCTTT.

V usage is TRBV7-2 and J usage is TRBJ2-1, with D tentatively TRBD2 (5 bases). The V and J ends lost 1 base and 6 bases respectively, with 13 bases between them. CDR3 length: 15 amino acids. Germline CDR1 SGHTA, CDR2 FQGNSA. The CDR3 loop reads CASSLVVSGSNEQFF. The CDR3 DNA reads TGTGCCAGCAGCTTAGTAGTGTCGGGGTCCAATGAGCAGTTCTTC. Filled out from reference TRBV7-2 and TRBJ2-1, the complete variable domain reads GAGVSQSPSNKVTEKGKDVELRCDPISGHTALYWYRQSLGQGLEFLIYFQGNSAPDKSGLPSDRFSAERTGGSVSTLTIQRTQQEDSAVYLCASSLVVSGSNEQFFGPGTRLTVL.

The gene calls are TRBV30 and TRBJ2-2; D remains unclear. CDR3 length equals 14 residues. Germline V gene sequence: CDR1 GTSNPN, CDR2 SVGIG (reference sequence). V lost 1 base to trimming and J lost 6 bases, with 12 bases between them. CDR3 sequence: CAWSGGVRAGELFF. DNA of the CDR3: TGTGCCTGGAGTGGTGGAGTTCGGGCCGGGGAGCTGTTTTTT.

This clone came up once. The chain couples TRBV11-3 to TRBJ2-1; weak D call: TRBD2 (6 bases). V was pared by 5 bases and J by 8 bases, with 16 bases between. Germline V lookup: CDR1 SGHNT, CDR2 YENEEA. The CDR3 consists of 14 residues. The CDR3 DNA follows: TGTGCCAGCAGCCCACTAGCCGATCGCGATGAGCAGTTCTTC. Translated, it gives CASSPLADRDEQFF. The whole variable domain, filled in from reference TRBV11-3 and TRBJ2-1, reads EAGVVQSPRYKIIEKKQPVAFWCNPISGHNTLYWYLQNLGQGPELLIRYENEEAVDDSQLPKDRFSAERLKGVDSTLKIQPAELGDSAVYLCASSPLADRDEQFFGPGTRLTVL.

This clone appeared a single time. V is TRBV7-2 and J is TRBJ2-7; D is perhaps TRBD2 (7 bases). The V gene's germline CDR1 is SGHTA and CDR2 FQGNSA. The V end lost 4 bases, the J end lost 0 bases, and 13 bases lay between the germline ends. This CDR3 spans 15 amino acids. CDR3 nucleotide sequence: TGTGCCAGCAGCTCGGGGGGCGTAGGCTCCTACGAGCAGTACTTC. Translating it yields CASSSGGVGSYEQYF.

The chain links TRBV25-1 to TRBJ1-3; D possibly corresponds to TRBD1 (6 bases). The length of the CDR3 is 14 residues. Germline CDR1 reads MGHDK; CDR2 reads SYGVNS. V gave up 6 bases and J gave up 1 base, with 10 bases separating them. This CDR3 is CASRDRYSGNTIYF. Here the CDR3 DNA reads TGTGCCAGCAGGGACAGATATTCTGGAAACACCATATATTTT.

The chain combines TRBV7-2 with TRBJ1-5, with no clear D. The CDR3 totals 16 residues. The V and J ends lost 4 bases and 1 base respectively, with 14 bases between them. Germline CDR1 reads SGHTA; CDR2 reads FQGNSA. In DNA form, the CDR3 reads TGTGCCAGCAGCTCCCTCGGGGATCTGAGCAATCAGCCCCAGCATTTT. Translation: CASSSLGDLSNQPQHF.

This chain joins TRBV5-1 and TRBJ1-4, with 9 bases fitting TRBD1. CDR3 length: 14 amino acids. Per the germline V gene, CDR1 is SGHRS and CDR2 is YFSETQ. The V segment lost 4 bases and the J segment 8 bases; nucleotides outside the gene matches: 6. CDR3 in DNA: TGCGCCAGCAGCCACGGGACAGGGCAGGAAAAACTGTTTTTT. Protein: CASSHGTGQEKLFF.

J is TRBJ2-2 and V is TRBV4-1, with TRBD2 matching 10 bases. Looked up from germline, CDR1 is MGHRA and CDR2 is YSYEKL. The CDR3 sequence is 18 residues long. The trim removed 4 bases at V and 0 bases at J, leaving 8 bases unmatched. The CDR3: CASSRASGSLANTGELFF. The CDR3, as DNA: TGCGCCAGCAGCCGGGCTAGCGGGAGTTTAGCGAACACCGGGGAGCTGTTTTTT.

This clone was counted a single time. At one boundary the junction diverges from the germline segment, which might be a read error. The CDR3 here is CASTPEPGQLSYEQYF. DNA of the CDR3: TGCGCCAGCACCCCGGAGCCTGGACAGCTATCCTACGAGCAGTACTTC. The rearrangement uses TRBV5-4 and TRBJ2-7, with D possibly TRBD1 on 6 matching bases. CDR3 size: 16 residues. In germline, CDR1 is SGHNT, CDR2 YYREEE (reference sequence).